This TCR beta chain was identified during a study of blood T cell repertoires in COVID-19. Study-level background: The analysed material was cDNA or gDNA that came from T cells, B-cell-depleted T cells, or PBMCs.

The CDR3 length is 13 residues. Germline CDR1 LGHNA, CDR2 YSLEER. V shed 1 base and J shed 7 bases, with 9 bases lying between them. Produced via immunoSEQ multiplex PCR; TCRdb's table is partial and in-frame only. The repertoire has about 250,000 clones, more than 75% of them found once; the top ten carry 6.6%. Those who participated ranged in age from about 18 to 89 years and resided in 24 US areas. This receptor was identified in a woman between 50 and 59 years old who had been exposed to COVID-19. Sequencing input: PBMCs or T cells enriched from blood (not recorded which). The chain recombines TRBV4-3 with TRBJ2-3; tentatively, D is TRBD1 (5 bases). CDR3 in amino acids: CASSQVRGNTQYF. In nucleotides, the CDR3 is TGCGCCAGCAGCCAAGTTAGGGGAAATACGCAGTATTTT.